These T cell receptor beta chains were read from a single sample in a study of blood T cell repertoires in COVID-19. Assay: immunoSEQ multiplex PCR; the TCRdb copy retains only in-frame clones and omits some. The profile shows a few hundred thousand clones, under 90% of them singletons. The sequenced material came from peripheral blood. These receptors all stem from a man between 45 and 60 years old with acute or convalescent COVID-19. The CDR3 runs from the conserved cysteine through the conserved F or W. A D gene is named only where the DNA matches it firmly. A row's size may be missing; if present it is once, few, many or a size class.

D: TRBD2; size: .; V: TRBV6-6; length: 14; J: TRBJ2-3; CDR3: CASSPLAATDTQYF; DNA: TGTGCCAGCAGCCCCCTAGCGGCCACAGATACGCAGTATTTT
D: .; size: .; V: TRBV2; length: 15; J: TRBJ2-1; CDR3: CASSETQGHGHEQFF; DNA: TGTGCCAGCAGTGAAACGCAGGGCCATGGACATGAGCAGTTCTTC
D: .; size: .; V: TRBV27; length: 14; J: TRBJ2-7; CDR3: CASSLRETSYEQYF; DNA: TGTGCCAGCAGTTTACGGGAAACCTCCTACGAGCAGTACTTC
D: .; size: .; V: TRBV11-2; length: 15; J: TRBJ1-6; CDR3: CASSQSWGHNSPLHF; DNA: TGTGCCAGCAGCCAGTCCTGGGGACACAATTCACCCCTCCACTTT
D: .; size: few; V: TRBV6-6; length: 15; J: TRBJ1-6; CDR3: CASSYSDRSGSPLHF; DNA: TGTGCCAGCAGTTACTCGGATCGGAGCGGTTCACCCCTCCACTTT
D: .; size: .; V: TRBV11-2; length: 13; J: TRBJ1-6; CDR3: CASSFQDNSPLHF; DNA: TGTGCCAGCAGCTTTCAGGATAATTCACCCCTCCACTTT
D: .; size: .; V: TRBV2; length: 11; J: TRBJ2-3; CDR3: CASSSEDTQYF; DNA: TGTGCCAGCAGTTCGGAGGATACGCAGTATTTT
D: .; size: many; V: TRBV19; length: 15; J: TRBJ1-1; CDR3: CASSIFGTPNTEAFF; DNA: TGTGCCAGTAGTATATTTGGGACTCCGAACACTGAAGCTTTCTTT
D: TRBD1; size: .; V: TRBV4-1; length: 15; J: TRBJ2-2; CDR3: CASSPGQGHTGELFF; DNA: TGCGCCAGCAGCCCGGGACAGGGTCACACCGGGGAGCTGTTTTTT
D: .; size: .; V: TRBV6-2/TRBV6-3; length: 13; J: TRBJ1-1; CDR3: CASSYGAVTEAFF; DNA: TGTGCCAGCAGTTACGGGGCAGTAACCGAAGCTTTCTTT
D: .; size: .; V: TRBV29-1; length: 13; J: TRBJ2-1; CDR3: CSATGDAYNEQFF; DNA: TGCAGCGCGACAGGTGATGCCTACAATGAGCAGTTCTTC
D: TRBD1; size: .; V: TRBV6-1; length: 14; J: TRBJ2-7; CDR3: CASSDAGQGWKQYF; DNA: TGTGCCAGCAGTGACGCAGGACAGGGTTGGAAGCAGTACTTC
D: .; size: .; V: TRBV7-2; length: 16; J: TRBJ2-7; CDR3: CASSLGGRALSYEQYF; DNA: TGTGCCAGCAGCTTAGGGGGGCGGGCCCTTTCCTACGAGCAGTACTTC
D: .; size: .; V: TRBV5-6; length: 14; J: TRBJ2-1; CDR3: CASSLGHPDNEQFF; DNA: TGTGCCAGCAGCTTGGGCCACCCGGACAATGAGCAGTTCTTC
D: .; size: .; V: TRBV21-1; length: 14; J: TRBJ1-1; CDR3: CASTKIRGHTEAFF; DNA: TGTGCCAGCACCAAGATCAGGGGGCACACTGAAGCTTTCTTT
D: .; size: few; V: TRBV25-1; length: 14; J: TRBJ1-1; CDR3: CASSKREGNTEAFF; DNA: TGTGCCAGCTCAAAAAGAGAGGGAAACACTGAAGCTTTCTTT
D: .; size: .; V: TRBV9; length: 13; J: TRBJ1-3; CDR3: CASSGLSGNTIYF; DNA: TGTGCCAGCAGCGGATTGAGTGGAAACACCATATATTTT
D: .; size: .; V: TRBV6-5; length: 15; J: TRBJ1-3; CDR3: CASSYSGTTGNTIYF; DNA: TGTGCCAGCAGTTACTCAGGGACTACTGGAAACACCATATATTTT
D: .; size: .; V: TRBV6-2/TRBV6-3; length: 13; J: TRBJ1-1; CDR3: CASSLTVNTEAFF; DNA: TGTGCCAGCAGCCTGACAGTAAACACTGAAGCTTTCTTT
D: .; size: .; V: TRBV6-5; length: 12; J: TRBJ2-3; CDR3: CASLGGTDTQYF; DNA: TGTGCCAGCCTTGGAGGCACAGATACGCAGTATTTT
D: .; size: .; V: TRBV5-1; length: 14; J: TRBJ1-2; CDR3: CASSMPGNIYGYTF; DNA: TGCGCCAGCAGCATGCCAGGGAACATCTATGGCTACACCTTC
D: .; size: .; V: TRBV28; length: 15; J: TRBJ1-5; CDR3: CASSFGGVHNQPQHF; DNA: TGTGCCAGCAGTTTTGGCGGGGTGCACAATCAGCCCCAGCATTTT
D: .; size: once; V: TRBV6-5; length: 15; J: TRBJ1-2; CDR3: CASSYSWTTSYGYTF; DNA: TGTGCCAGCAGTTACTCGTGGACAACGAGCTATGGCTACACCTTC
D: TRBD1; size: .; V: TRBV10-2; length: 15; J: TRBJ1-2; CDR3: CASSGAGGAGNGYTF; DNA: TGCGCCAGCAGTGGAGCAGGGGGCGCTGGGAATGGCTACACCTTC
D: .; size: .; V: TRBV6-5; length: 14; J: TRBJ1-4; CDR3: CASRGQGRNEKLFF; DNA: TGTGCCAGCAGAGGACAAGGGCGGAATGAAAAACTGTTTTTT
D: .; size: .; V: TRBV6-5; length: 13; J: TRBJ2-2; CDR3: CASRGVVTGELFF; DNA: TGTGCCAGCAGGGGCGTCGTCACCGGGGAGCTGTTTTTT
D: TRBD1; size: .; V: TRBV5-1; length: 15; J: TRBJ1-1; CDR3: CASSPARDRGVEAFF; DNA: TGCGCCAGCAGCCCCGCCCGGGACAGGGGAGTTGAAGCTTTCTTT
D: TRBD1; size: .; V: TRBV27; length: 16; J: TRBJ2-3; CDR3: CASHRGLTSSTDTQYF; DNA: TGTGCCTCCCACAGGGGCCTTACTTCTAGCACAGATACGCAGTATTTT
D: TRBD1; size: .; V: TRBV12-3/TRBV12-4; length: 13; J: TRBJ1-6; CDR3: CASRLGQGSPLHF; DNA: TGTGCCAGCAGATTAGGACAGGGGTCACCCCTCCACTTT
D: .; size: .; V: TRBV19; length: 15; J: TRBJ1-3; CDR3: CASSISSVTGNTIYF; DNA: TGTGCCAGTAGTATATCTTCGGTTACTGGAAACACCATATATTTT
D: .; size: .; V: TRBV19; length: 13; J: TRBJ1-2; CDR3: CASSAQSNYGYTF; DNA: TGTGCCAGTAGTGCACAGAGTAACTATGGCTACACCTTC
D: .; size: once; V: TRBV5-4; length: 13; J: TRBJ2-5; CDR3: CASSLRGQETQYF; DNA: TGTGCCAGCAGCTTAAGAGGGCAAGAGACCCAGTACTTC
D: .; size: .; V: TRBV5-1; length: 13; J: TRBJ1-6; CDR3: CASSLAGNSPLHF; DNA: TGCGCCAGCAGCTTGGCAGGGAATTCACCCCTCCACTTT
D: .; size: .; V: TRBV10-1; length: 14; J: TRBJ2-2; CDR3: CASSESGWSGELFF; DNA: TGCGCCAGCAGTGAGTCCGGGTGGTCCGGGGAGCTGTTTTTT
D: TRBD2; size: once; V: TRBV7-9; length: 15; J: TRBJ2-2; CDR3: CASSLGGANTGELFF; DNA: TGTGCCAGCAGCCTCGGGGGGGCGAACACCGGGGAGCTGTTTTTT
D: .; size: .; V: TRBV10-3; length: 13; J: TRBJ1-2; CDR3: CAISESKAGGYTF; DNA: TGTGCCATCAGTGAGTCCAAAGCCGGTGGCTACACCTTC
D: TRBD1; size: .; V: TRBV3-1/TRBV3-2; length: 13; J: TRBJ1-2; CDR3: CASSFGQGYGYTF; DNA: TGTGCCAGCAGCTTCGGACAGGGCTATGGCTACACCTTC
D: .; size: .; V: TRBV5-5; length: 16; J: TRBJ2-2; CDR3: CASTLPLGANTGELFF; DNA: TGTGCCAGCACCCTACCCTTAGGAGCGAACACCGGGGAGCTGTTTTTT
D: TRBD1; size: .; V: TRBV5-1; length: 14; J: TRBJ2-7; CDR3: CASSLVTGGREQYF; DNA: TGCGCCAGCAGCTTGGTGACAGGGGGTCGAGAGCAGTACTTC
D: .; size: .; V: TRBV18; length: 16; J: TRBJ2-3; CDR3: CASYPRGGPSTDTQYF; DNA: TGTGCCAGCTACCCCCGTGGGGGCCCTAGCACAGATACGCAGTATTTT
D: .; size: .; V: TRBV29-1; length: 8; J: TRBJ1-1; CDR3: CSVAEAFF; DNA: TGCAGCGTCGCTGAAGCTTTCTTT
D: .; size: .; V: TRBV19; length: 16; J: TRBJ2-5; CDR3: CASSIEYGNSQETQYF; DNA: TGTGCCAGTAGTATAGAATACGGAAACAGCCAAGAGACCCAGTACTTC
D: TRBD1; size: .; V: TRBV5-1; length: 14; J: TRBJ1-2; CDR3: CASSTDRGYDGYTF; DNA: TGCGCCAGCAGCACGGACAGGGGATACGATGGCTACACCTTC
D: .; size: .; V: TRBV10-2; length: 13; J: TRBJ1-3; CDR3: CASYNLDGNTIYF; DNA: TGCGCCAGCTATAACCTAGACGGAAACACCATATATTTT
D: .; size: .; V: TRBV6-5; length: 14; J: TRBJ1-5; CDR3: CASSYQGGGQPQHF; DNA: TGTGCCAGCAGTTACCAGGGAGGGGGTCAGCCCCAGCATTTT
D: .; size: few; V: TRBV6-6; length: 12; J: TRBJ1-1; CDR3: CASARQNTEAFF; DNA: TGTGCCAGCGCCAGACAGAACACTGAAGCTTTCTTT
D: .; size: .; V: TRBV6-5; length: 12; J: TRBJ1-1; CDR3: CASSNPGGLAFF; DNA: TGTGCCAGCAGTAACCCCGGCGGTTTGGCTTTCTTT
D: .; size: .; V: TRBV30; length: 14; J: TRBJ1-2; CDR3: CAWSPWQVNYGYTF; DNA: TGTGCCTGGAGCCCGTGGCAGGTTAACTATGGCTACACCTTC
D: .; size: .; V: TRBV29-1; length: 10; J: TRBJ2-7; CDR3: CSVVTYEQYF; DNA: TGCAGCGTTGTAACCTACGAGCAGTACTTC
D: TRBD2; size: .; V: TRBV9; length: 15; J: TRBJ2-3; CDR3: CASSVRSGGVDTQYF; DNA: TGTGCCAGCAGCGTAAGGTCTGGGGGGGTAGATACGCAGTATTTT
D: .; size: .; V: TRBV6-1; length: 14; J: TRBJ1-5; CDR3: CASSEAGRVQPQHF; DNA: TGTGCCAGCAGTGAAGCGGGGAGGGTTCAGCCCCAGCATTTT
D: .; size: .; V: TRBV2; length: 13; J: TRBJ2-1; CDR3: CASSEPLGRVKFF; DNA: TGTGCCAGCAGTGAACCCCTAGGCAGGGTCAAGTTCTTC